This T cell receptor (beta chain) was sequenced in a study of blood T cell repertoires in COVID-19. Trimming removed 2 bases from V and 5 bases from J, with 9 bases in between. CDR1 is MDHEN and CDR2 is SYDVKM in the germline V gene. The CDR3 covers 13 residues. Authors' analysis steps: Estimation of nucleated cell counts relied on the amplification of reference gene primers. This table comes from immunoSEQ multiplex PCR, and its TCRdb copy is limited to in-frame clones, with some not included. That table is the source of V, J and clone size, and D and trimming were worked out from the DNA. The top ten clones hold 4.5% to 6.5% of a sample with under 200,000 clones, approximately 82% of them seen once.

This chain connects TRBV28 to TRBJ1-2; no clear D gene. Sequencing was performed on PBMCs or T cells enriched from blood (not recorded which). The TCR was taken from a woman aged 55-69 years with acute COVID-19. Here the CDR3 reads CASSLTETYGYTF. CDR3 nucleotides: TGTGCCAGCAGTTTAACGGAGACTTATGGCTACACCTTC.